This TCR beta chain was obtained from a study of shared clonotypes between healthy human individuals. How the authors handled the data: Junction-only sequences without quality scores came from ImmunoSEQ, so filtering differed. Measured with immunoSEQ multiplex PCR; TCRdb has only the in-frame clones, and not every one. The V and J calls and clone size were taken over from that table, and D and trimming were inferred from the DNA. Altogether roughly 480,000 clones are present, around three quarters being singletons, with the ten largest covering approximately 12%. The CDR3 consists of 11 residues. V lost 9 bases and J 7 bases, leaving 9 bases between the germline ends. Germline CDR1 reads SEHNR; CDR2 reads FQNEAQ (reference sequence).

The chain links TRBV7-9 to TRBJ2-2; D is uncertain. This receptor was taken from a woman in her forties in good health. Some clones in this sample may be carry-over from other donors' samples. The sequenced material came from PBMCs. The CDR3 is CARPVGGELFF. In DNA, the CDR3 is TGTGCCAGACCGGTGGGCGGGGAGCTGTTTTTT.